This entry lists 14 T cell receptor beta chains sequenced from one sample in a study of T cell changes during pregnancy in multiple sclerosis. This table comes from immunoSEQ multiplex PCR, and its TCRdb copy is limited to in-frame clones, with some not included. The sample has about 92,000 clones; more than 85% are singletons. Here the sequenced sample was peripheral blood, taken in the first trimester of pregnancy. The receptors here all came from a female donor with multiple sclerosis, enrolled in a pregnancy study.

The V gene is TRBV9, the J gene TRBJ2-1, with TRBD2 as a possible D gene (5 bases). CDR1 SGDLS and CDR2 YYNGEE come from the germline V gene. CDR3 length equals 15 residues. The V and J ends lost 0 bases and 4 bases respectively, with 11 bases between them. CDR3 region: CASSVGGSEYNEQFF. Here the CDR3 DNA reads TGTGCCAGCAGCGTAGGCGGTAGCGAATACAATGAGCAGTTCTTC.

V is TRBV28 and J is TRBJ1-1; D unclear. CDR3 length: 12 residues. Trimming took off 3 bases at V and 6 bases at J, with 8 bases between the two ends. CDR1 MDHEN and CDR2 SYDVKM come from the germline V gene. The CDR3 protein is CASSFPGAEAFF. The CDR3 DNA reads TGTGCCAGCAGTTTTCCCGGGGCTGAAGCTTTCTTT.

This clone was detected once. The chain carries TRBV29-1 and TRBJ2-7, with 8 bases aligning to TRBD2. J was trimmed by 3 bases and V by 3 bases; bases with no gene match: 13. Germline V gene data show CDR1 as SQVTM and CDR2 as ANQGSEA. The CDR3 covers 16 residues. The CDR3 bases are TGCAGCGTTGAGGGGCTAGGGACGCGGGGGGACTACGAGCAGTACTTC. This codes for CSVEGLGTRGDYEQYF.

A single count supports this clone. This sequence joins TRBV27 and TRBJ2-7, with D possibly TRBD1 on 6 matching bases. CDR1 and CDR2 from the germline V gene are MNHEY and SMNVEV (reference sequence). Between the trimmed V and J ends, which lost 8 bases and 7 bases, there was a span of 12 bases. The CDR3 has 11 residues. CDR3 bases: TGTGCCAGCGGGTGGGGGCGGGAGCAGTACTTC. The encoded protein is CASGWGREQYF.

This clone occurred a few times. The chain has TRBV19 and TRBJ1-2, with 7 bases aligning to TRBD1. Germline V lookup: CDR1 LNHDA, CDR2 SQIVND (reference sequence). The CDR3 runs 16 residues. V was pared by 2 bases and J by 0 bases, with 6 bases of the junction left unmatched. CDR3 residues: CASSITGATTNYGYTF. Here the CDR3 DNA reads TGTGCCAGTAGTATAACAGGGGCGACTACTAACTATGGCTACACCTTC.

The chain employs TRBV19 and TRBJ1-4; 7 positions match TRBD1. The V gene end was trimmed by 3 bases and the J gene end by 7 bases; junction bases not matched to a gene: 8. Germline values: CDR1 LNHDA, CDR2 SQIVND (reference sequence). The CDR3 has 15 residues. CDR3 nucleotides: TGTGCCAGTAGTATCCTGGGACAGCTGAGTGAAAAACTGTTTTTT. As protein: CASSILGQLSEKLFF.

This clone appeared a single time. V is TRBV5-1 and J is TRBJ2-3, with 11 positions matching TRBD2. Germline V gene lookup returns CDR1 SGHRS and CDR2 YFSETQ. V was pared by 0 bases and J by 3 bases, with 12 bases of the junction left unmatched. CDR3 length: 19 amino acids. The CDR3 sequence is CASSLVGHRIAGGTDTQYF. The DNA for the CDR3 is TGCGCCAGCAGCTTGGTTGGCCACCGTATAGCGGGAGGGACAGATACGCAGTATTTT.

The rearrangement uses TRBV6-1 and TRBJ2-7, with D maybe TRBD1 (6 bases). This CDR3 comprises 15 residues. Trimming cost V 1 base and J 1 base, with 11 bases left between them. Looked up from germline, CDR1 is MNHNS and CDR2 is SASEGT. The CDR3 spells CASSEVRGPSYEQYF. The CDR3 nucleotides read TGTGCCAGCAGTGAAGTCAGGGGCCCTTCCTACGAGCAGTACTTC.

V is TRBV6-1 and J is TRBJ1-2; 7 nucleotides agree with TRBD1. CDR1 and CDR2 from the germline V gene are MNHNS and SASEGT. The CDR3 is made up of 14 amino acids. V shed 6 bases and J 6 bases; nucleotides not matched to a gene: 10. The CDR3 DNA follows: TGTGCCAGCAGGGCCACACAGGGGCGCGATGGCTACACCTTC. Protein product: CASRATQGRDGYTF.

This chain uses TRBV7-7 with TRBJ2-1; 10 nucleotides agree with TRBD2. This CDR3 has 16 residues. The junction had 11 bases not matched to a gene; V was cut back by 4 bases and J by 8 bases. Germline CDR1 SSHAT, CDR2 FNYEAQ (reference sequence). The CDR3: CASSSTGTSAYDEQFF. CDR3 DNA: TGTGCCAGCAGCTCGACCGGGACTAGCGCGTACGATGAGCAGTTCTTC.

The chain joins TRBV28 to TRBJ2-5; 7 bases map to TRBD1. CDR1 is MDHEN and CDR2 is SYDVKM in the germline V gene. Trimming took 5 bases from V and 3 from J; bases not matched to a gene: 9. The CDR3 loop spans 15 amino acids. CDR3 DNA sequence: TGTGCCAGCAGTGATACGACCGGGACAGAAGAGACCCAGTACTTC. Its translation: CASSDTTGTEETQYF.

This rearrangement joins TRBV11-2 to TRBJ2-7; TRBD2 matches at 8 bases. V shed 2 bases and J 0 bases; nucleotides not matched to a gene: 9. The CDR3 contains 17 residues. CDR1 SGHAT and CDR2 FQNNGV come from the germline V gene. The chain's CDR3 is CASSLTSSGLSSYEQYF. CDR3 DNA: TGTGCCAGCAGCTTAACGTCTAGCGGGTTGAGCTCCTACGAGCAGTACTTC.

V is TRBV7-8 and J is TRBJ1-1; TRBD1 matches at 8 bases. The CDR3 is 16 residues long. Trimming cost V 2 bases and J 1 base; bases outside gene matches: 6. Germline V lookup: CDR1 SGHVS, CDR2 FQNEAQ. The CDR3 region has the DNA TGTGCCAGCAGCTTATCACGGACAGGGACGAACACTGAAGCTTTCTTT. As protein: CASSLSRTGTNTEAFF.

The chain recombines TRBV7-3 with TRBJ2-7, with D perhaps matching TRBD2 (6 bases). The germline gives CDR1 SGHTA, CDR2 FQGTGA. This CDR3 has 14 amino acids. Trimming took 5 bases from V and 0 from J, leaving 11 bases between them. The CDR3 region has the DNA TGTGCCAGCAGCCCGGGACTGAGCTCCTACGAGCAGTACTTC. It encodes CASSPGLSSYEQYF.